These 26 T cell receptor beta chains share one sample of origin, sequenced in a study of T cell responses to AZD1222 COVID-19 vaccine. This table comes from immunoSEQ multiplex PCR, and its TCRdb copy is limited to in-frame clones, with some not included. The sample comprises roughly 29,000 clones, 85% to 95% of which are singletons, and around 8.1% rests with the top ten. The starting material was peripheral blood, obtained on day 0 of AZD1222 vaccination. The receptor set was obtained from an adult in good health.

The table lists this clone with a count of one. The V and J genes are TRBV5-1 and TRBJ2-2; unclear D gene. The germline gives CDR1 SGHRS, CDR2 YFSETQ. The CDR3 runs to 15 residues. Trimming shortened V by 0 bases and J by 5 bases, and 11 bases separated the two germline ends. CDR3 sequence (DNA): TGCGCCAGCAGCTTGGTAGGTGGCGGAACCGGGGAGCTGTTTTTT. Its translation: CASSLVGGGTGELFF.

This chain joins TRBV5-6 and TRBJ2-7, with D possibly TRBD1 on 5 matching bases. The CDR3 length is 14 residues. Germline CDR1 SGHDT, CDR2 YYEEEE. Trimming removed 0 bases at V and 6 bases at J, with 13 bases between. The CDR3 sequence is CASSLVFREIEQYF. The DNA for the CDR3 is TGTGCCAGCAGCTTGGTTTTCAGGGAAATCGAGCAGTACTTC.

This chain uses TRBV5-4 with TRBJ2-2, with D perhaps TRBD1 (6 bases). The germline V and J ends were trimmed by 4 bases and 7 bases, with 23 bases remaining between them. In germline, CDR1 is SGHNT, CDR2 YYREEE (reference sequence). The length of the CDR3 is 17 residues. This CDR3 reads CASSPGRDMSLGGELFF. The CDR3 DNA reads TGTGCCAGCAGCCCAGGCCGGGACATGTCCTTGGGCGGGGAGCTGTTTTTT.

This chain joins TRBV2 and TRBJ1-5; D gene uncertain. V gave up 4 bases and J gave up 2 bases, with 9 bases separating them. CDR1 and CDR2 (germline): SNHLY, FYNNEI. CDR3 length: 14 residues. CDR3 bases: TGTGCCAGCAGTGCCCGGCACGGCAATCAGCCCCAGCATTTT. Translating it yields CASSARHGNQPQHF.

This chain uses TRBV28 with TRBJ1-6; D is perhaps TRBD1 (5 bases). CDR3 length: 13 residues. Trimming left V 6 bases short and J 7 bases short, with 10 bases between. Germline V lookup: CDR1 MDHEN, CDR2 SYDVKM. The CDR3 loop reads CASRTVRNSPLHF. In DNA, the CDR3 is TGTGCCAGCAGGACAGTCAGAAATTCACCCCTCCACTTT.

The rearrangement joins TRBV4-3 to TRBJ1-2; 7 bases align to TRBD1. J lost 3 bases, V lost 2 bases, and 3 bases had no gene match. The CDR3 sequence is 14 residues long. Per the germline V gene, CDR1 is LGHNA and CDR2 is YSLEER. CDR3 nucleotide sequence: TGCGCCAGCAGCCAAACCGACAGGGACTATGGCTACACCTTC. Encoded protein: CASSQTDRDYGYTF.

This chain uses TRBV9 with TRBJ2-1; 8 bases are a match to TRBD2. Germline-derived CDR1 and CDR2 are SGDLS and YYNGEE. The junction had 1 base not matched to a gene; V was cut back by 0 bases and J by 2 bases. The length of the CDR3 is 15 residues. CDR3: CASSVGGRTYNEQFF. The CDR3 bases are TGTGCCAGCAGCGTAGGCGGGAGGACCTACAATGAGCAGTTCTTC. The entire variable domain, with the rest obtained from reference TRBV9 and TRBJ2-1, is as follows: DSGVTQTPKHLITATGQRVTLRCSPRSGDLSVYWYQQSLDQGLQFLIQYYNGEERAKGNILERFSAQQFPDLHSELNLSSLELGDSALYFCASSVGGRTYNEQFFGPGTRLTVL.

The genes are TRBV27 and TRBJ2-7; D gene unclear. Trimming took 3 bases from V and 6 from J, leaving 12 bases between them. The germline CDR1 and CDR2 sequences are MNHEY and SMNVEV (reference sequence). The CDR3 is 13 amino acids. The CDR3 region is CASSFELSGEQYF. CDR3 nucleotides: TGTGCCAGCAGTTTTGAGCTGTCGGGCGAGCAGTACTTC.

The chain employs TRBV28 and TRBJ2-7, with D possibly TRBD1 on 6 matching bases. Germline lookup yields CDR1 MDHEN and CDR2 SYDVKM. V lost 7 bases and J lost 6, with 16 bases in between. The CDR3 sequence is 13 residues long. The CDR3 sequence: CASTLPDRGEQYF. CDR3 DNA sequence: TGTGCCAGCACCTTACCGGACAGAGGCGAGCAGTACTTC.

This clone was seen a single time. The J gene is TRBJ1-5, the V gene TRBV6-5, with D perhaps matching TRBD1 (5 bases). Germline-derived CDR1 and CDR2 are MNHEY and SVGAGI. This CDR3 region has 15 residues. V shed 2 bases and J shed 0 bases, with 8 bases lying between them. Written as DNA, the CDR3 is TGTGCCAGCAGTTACGGCAGGGCTAGCAATCAGCCCCAGCATTTT. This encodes CASSYGRASNQPQHF.

This chain's CDR3 is CASSQGQGAAETQYF. The CDR3 DNA reads TGCGCCAGCAGCCAAGGACAGGGGGCCGCAGAGACCCAGTACTTC. The chain couples TRBV4-3 to TRBJ2-5; 10 nucleotides line up with TRBD1. The CDR3 sequence is 15 residues long. Looked up from germline, CDR1 is LGHNA and CDR2 is YSLEER. V shed 1 base and J 4 bases; nucleotides not matched to a gene: 3.

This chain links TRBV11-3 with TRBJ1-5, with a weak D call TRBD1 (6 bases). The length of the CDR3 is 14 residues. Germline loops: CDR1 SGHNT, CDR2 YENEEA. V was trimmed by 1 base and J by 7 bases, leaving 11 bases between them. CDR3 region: CASSLGRGGQPQHF. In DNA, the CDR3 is TGTGCCAGCAGCTTAGGCAGGGGAGGGCAGCCCCAGCATTTT.

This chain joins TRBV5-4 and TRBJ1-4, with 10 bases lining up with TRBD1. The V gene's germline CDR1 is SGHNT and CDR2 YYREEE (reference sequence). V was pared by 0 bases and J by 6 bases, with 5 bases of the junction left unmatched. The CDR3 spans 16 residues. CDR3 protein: CASSLGTGTGDEKLFF. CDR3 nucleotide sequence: TGTGCCAGCAGCTTGGGGACCGGGACAGGGGATGAAAAACTGTTTTTT.

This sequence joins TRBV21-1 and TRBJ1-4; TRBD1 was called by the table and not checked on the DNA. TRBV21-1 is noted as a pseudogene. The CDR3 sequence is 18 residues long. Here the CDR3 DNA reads TGTGCCAGCGGGGTTCGAAGGCAGGGCGGTTGGACTAATGAAAAACTGTTTTTT. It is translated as CASGVRRQGGWTNEKLFF.

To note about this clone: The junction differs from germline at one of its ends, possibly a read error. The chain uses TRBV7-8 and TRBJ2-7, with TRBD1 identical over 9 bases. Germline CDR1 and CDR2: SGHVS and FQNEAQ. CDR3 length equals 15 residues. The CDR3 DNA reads TGTGCCAGCAGCTCAGGGGGACAGGGATCCTCCGAGCAGTACTTC. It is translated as CASSSGGQGSSEQYF.

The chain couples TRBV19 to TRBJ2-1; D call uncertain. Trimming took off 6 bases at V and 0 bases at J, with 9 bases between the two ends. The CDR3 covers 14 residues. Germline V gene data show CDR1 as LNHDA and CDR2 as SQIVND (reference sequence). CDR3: CASSDSRSYNEQFF. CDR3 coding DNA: TGTGCCAGTAGCGACTCGCGCTCCTACAATGAGCAGTTCTTC.

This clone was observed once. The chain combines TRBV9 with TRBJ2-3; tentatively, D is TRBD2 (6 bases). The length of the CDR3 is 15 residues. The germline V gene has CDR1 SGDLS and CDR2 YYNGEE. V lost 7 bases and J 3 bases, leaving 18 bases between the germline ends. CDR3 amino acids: CASHNPGEGTDTQYF. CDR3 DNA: TGTGCCAGCCATAATCCGGGAGAGGGGACAGATACGCAGTATTTT.

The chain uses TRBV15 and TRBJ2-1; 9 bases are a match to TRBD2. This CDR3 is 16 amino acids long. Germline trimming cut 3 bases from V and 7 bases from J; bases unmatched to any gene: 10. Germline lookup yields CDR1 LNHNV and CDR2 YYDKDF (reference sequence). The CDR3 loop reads CATSSIRREGLNEQFF. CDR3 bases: TGTGCCACCAGCAGTATCCGGCGGGAGGGCCTTAATGAGCAGTTCTTC.

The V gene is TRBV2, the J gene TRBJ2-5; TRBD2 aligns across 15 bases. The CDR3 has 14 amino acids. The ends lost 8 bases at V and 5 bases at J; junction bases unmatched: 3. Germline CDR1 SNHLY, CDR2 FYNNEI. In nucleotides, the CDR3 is TGTGCCAGCCGTGGGACTAGCGGGAGGGAGACCCAGTACTTC. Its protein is CASRGTSGRETQYF.

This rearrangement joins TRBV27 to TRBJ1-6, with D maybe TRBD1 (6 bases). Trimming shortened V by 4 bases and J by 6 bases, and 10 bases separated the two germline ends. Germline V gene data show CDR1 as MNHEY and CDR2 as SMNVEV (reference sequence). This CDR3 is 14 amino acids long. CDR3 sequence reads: CASSYDRINSPLHF. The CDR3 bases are TGTGCCAGCAGTTACGACAGGATTAATTCACCCCTCCACTTT.

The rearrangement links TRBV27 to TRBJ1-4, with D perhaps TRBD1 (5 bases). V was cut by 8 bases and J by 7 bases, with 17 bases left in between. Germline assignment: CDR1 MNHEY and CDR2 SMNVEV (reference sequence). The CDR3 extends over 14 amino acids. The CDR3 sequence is CASGISGTPEKLFF. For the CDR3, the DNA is TGTGCCAGCGGTATCTCAGGGACTCCTGAAAAACTGTTTTTT.

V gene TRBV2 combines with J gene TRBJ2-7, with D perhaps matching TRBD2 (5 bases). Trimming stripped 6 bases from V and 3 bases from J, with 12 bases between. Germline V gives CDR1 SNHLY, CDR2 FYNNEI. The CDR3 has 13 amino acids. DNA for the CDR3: TGTGCCAGCAGCCCGAGACGGGACTACGAGCAGTACTTC. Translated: CASSPRRDYEQYF.

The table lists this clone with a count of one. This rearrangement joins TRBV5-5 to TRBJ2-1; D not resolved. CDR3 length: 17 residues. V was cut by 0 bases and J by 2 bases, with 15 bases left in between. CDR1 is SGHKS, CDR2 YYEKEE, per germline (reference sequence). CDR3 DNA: TGTGCCAGCAGCTTGGATTTTACAGAAGCCCCCTACAATGAGCAGTTCTTC. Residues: CASSLDFTEAPYNEQFF.

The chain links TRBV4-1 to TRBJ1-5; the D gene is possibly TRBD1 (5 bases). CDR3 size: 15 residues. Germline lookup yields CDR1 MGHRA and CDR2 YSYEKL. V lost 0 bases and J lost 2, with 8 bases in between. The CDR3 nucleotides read TGCGCCAGCAGCCAAGAAGGGACTCGCAATCAGCCCCAGCATTTT. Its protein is CASSQEGTRNQPQHF.

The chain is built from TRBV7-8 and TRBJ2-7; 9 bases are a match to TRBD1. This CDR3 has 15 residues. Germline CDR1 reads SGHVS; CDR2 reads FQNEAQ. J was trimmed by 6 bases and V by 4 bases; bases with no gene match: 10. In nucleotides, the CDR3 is TGTGCCAGCAGCTCCACAGGGGGCGAAGTGAGCGAGCAGTACTTC. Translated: CASSSTGGEVSEQYF.

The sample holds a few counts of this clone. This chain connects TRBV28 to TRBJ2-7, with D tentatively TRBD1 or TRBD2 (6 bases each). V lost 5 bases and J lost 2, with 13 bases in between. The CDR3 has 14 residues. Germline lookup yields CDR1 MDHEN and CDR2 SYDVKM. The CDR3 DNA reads TGTGCCAGCAGTCGAACTAGGGGGGCCTACGAGCAGTACTTC. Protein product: CASSRTRGAYEQYF.